The 6 T cell receptor beta chains below were found in one sample sequenced in a study of PD-1 blockade in mismatch repair-deficient tumors. Clones were read by immunoSEQ multiplex PCR, and TCRdb kept only the in-frame ones, dropping some. Among approximately 50,000 clones listed, about 80% were seen once. Sequences were derived from peripheral blood, sampled 4 weeks after starting pembrolizumab. The receptor set was obtained from an adult with mismatch repair-deficient cancer.

A few counts support this clone. The rearrangement links TRBV14 to TRBJ2-7; unclear D gene. Trimming shortened V by 5 bases and J by 3 bases, and 5 bases separated the two germline ends. Germline values: CDR1 SGHDN, CDR2 FVKESK. This CDR3 comprises 11 residues. The CDR3 spells CASSSVYEQYF. The CDR3 region has the DNA TGTGCCAGCAGCAGCGTCTACGAGCAGTACTTC.

This clone was counted a single time. The CDR3 protein is CASSQERGLSTGELFF. CDR3 sequence (DNA): TGCGCCAGCAGCCAAGAGAGGGGGCTAAGCACCGGGGAGCTGTTTTTT. This chain links TRBV4-3 with TRBJ2-2; 7 bases are shared with TRBD1. Trimming cost V 0 bases and J 4 bases; bases outside gene matches: 5. Germline loops: CDR1 LGHNA, CDR2 YSLEER. The CDR3 has 16 amino acids.

This chain connects TRBV7-2 to TRBJ2-3; TRBD2 matches at 7 bases. The germline gives CDR1 SGHTA, CDR2 FQGNSA. This CDR3 is 17 amino acids long. J lost 5 bases, V lost 6 bases, and 17 bases had no gene match. CDR3 DNA: TGTGCCAGCAGACCATCCGCCGGCGGGGGAGTCATAGATACGCAGTATTTT. This codes for CASRPSAGGGVIDTQYF.

This clone turned up a few times. The J gene is TRBJ1-3, the V gene TRBV7-9, with D unresolved. The germline gives CDR1 SEHNR, CDR2 FQNEAQ (reference sequence). CDR3 length equals 14 residues. V was clipped by 5 bases and J by 0 bases, with 8 bases between them. The CDR3, as DNA: TGTGCCAGCAGCAGCCGAAGCTCTGGAAACACCATATATTTT. It codes for CASSSRSSGNTIYF.

The V and J genes are TRBV9 and TRBJ2-1, with a possible D match to TRBD2 (6 bases). The CDR3 is 15 residues long. From germline, CDR1 is SGDLS and CDR2 YYNGEE. Trimming pared 4 bases from V and 6 bases from J, leaving 17 bases between. The CDR3 protein is CASSPMGDSSNEQFF. CDR3 bases: TGTGCCAGCAGCCCCATGGGGGACTCGAGCAATGAGCAGTTCTTC.

This chain uses TRBV28 with TRBJ2-1; TRBD1 matches 10 bases. Germline V lookup: CDR1 MDHEN, CDR2 SYDVKM. V lost 6 bases, J lost 8 bases, and 10 bases stayed unmatched. The length of the CDR3 is 15 residues. The CDR3 region has the DNA TGTGCCAGCAGGCCGGGGACAGGGGAGTTCTATGAGCAGTTCTTC. This encodes CASRPGTGEFYEQFF.